The 17 T cell receptor beta chains given below trace back to one sample, sequenced in a study of blood T cell repertoires in COVID-19. The assay was immunoSEQ multiplex PCR, and TCRdb's table has in-frame clones only and misses some. The profile shows some 200,000 clones, more than 70% of them singletons. Material: peripheral blood. The receptors were gathered from a human donor in a cohort sampled during active COVID-19.

J is TRBJ2-5 and V is TRBV28; 8 bases are a match to TRBD1. The V and J ends lost 5 bases and 3 bases, in that order; junction bases with no gene match: 8. This CDR3 is built from 15 residues. Germline CDR1 and CDR2: MDHEN and SYDVKM. CDR3 sequence: CASSLTHRGKETQYF. The CDR3, as DNA: TGTGCCAGCAGTCTTACCCACAGGGGGAAAGAGACCCAGTACTTC.

The chain carries TRBV3-1 (or the pseudogene TRBV3-2) and TRBJ2-2; 12 nucleotides match TRBD1. V lost 3 bases and J lost 6; bases outside the gene matches: 17. CDR3 length equals 20 residues. Germline V gives CDR1 LGHDT, CDR2 YNNKEL (reference sequence). The DNA for the CDR3 is TGTGCCAGCAGCCACTTTGGTTCTATTGAGGGACAGGGGGCCGCCGGGGAGCTGTTTTTT. Protein product: CASSHFGSIEGQGAAGELFF.

The CDR3 loop reads CASSVGTRQDNSPLHF. The CDR3 bases are TGTGCCAGCAGCGTAGGTACCCGACAGGATAATTCACCCCTCCACTTT. The chain is built from TRBV9 and TRBJ1-6; D is perhaps TRBD1 (6 bases). The CDR3 contains 16 residues. Per germline, CDR1 SGDLS and CDR2 YYNGEE. Trimming pared 0 bases from V and 5 bases from J, leaving 12 bases between.

CDR3 DNA sequence: TGTGCCAGCAGTTTACAGGTCGTCGGAGATACGCAGTATTTT. This codes for CASSLQVVGDTQYF. This sequence joins TRBV27 and TRBJ2-3; no reliable D call. CDR3 size: 14 residues. V shed 2 bases and J shed 5 bases, with 11 bases lying between them. The V gene's germline CDR1 is MNHEY and CDR2 SMNVEV (reference sequence).

This chain joins TRBV19 and TRBJ1-3; tentative D call: TRBD1 (5 bases). Per germline, CDR1 LNHDA and CDR2 SQIVND (reference sequence). V gave up 9 bases and J gave up 0 bases, with 15 bases separating them. This CDR3 has 15 amino acids. CDR3 nucleotide sequence: TGTGCCAGCCGGCGGGGGGATAACTCTGGAAACACCATATATTTT. As protein: CASRRGDNSGNTIYF.

The J gene is TRBJ1-6, the V gene TRBV7-2; 9 bases are a match to TRBD1. The length of the CDR3 is 14 residues. V trimming: 5 bases; J trimming: 7 bases; junction bases outside the gene matches: 3. CDR1 SGHTA and CDR2 FQGNSA come from the germline V gene. CDR3 loop: CASSGGTGNSPLHF. The CDR3 DNA is TGTGCCAGCAGCGGTGGGACAGGGAATTCACCCCTCCACTTT.

This clone was seen a few times. Other DNA sequences of this sample code for an identical CDR3. The chain combines TRBV2 with TRBJ2-7; 9 bases map to TRBD2. CDR1 and CDR2 from the germline V gene are SNHLY and FYNNEI. J lost 2 bases, V lost 3 bases, and 5 bases had no gene match. The CDR3 is 15 residues long. This CDR3 reads CASSEGTSRTYEQYF. Written as DNA, the CDR3 is TGTGCCAGCAGTGAGGGGACTAGCCGAACCTACGAGCAGTACTTC. The whole variable domain, filled in from reference TRBV2 and TRBJ2-7, reads EPEVTQTPSHQVTQMGQEVILRCVPISNHLYFYWYRQILGQKVEFLVSFYNNEISEKSEIFDDQFSVERPDGSNFTLKIRSTKLEDSAMYFCASSEGTSRTYEQYFGPGTRLTVT.

This chain uses TRBV5-1 with TRBJ2-7, with 13 positions matching TRBD2. The CDR3 runs 15 residues. V was pared by 4 bases and J by 3 bases, with 4 bases of the junction left unmatched. The germline CDR1 and CDR2 sequences are SGHRS and YFSETQ. The CDR3 bases are TGCGCCAGCAGCCCGGGGACTAGCGGGATCTACGAGCAGTACTTC. It specifies CASSPGTSGIYEQYF.

The rearrangement links TRBV28 to TRBJ2-3, with a possible D match to TRBD1 (6 bases). Germline CDR1 is MDHEN and CDR2 is SYDVKM. Trimming took off 10 bases at V and 6 bases at J, with 20 bases between the two ends. This CDR3 comprises 14 residues. The CDR3 loop reads CATSRGGGWDTQYF. DNA for the CDR3: TGTGCCACGTCCCGCGGTGGGGGCTGGGATACGCAGTATTTT.

The count of this clone is one. This chain joins TRBV28 and TRBJ1-4, with D perhaps TRBD1 (5 bases). The CDR3 totals 14 residues. Trimming shortened V by 6 bases and J by 8 bases, and 16 bases separated the two germline ends. Per germline, CDR1 MDHEN and CDR2 SYDVKM. CDR3 in DNA: TGTGCCAGCAGCCCCGGCGGGGCTGGGGAAAAACTGTTTTTT. It translates to CASSPGGAGEKLFF.

The chain joins TRBV4-2 to TRBJ1-1, with D unresolved. Trimming left V 1 base short and J 4 bases short, with 13 bases between. Germline loops: CDR1 LGHNA, CDR2 YNFKEQ. This CDR3 has 15 residues. The CDR3 DNA reads TGTGCCAGCAGCCAAGTATCGGGAGCCGGCACTGAAGCTTTCTTT. Amino acids: CASSQVSGAGTEAFF.

The V call is TRBV6-5, the J call TRBJ1-6; D is ambiguous. Germline lookup yields CDR1 MNHEY and CDR2 SVGAGI. V lost 6 bases to trimming and J lost 8 bases, with 14 bases between them. This CDR3 has 14 residues. DNA for the CDR3: TGTGCCAGCAGAGTCCTTATACTGGATTCACCCCTCCACTTT. Translation gives CASRVLILDSPLHF.

The rearrangement links TRBV27 to TRBJ1-2; TRBD1 agrees at 8 bases. Germline CDR1 and CDR2: MNHEY and SMNVEV (reference sequence). V trimming: 6 bases; J trimming: 7 bases; junction bases outside the gene matches: 13. CDR3 length: 15 residues. CDR3 sequence reads: CASSLKLQGGGGYTF. The CDR3 bases are TGTGCCAGCAGCCTAAAGTTACAGGGGGGCGGTGGCTACACCTTC.

The rearrangement joins TRBV29-1 to TRBJ1-2; the D gene is possibly TRBD1 (5 bases). V dropped 2 bases and J dropped 6 bases, with 19 bases sitting between them. In germline, CDR1 is SQVTM, CDR2 ANQGSEA. This CDR3 has 15 residues. In nucleotides, the CDR3 is TGCAGCGTTGAAAGTAGTGGCCGACAGTTTAATGGCTACACCTTC. Its translation is CSVESSGRQFNGYTF.

This clone was found once. The chain combines TRBV3-1 (or the pseudogene TRBV3-2) with TRBJ1-6, with 7 positions matching TRBD1. The CDR3 covers 15 residues. The germline CDR1 and CDR2 sequences are LGHDT and YNNKEL (reference sequence). V lost 0 bases and J lost 10; bases outside the gene matches: 6. The CDR3 loop reads CASSQDLTGASPLHF. The CDR3 DNA reads TGTGCCAGCAGCCAAGATCTAACAGGGGCATCACCCCTCCACTTT.

The V call is TRBV11-3, the J call TRBJ2-3; the match to TRBD2 covers 14 bases. Germline-derived CDR1 and CDR2 are SGHNT and YENEEA. The J segment lost 6 bases and the V segment lost 4 bases, leaving 6 bases of the junction unmatched. The CDR3 covers 16 residues. In DNA form, the CDR3 reads TGTGCCAGCAGCTCGCGGGGACTAGCGGGAGCCGATACGCAGTATTTT. It codes for CASSSRGLAGADTQYF.

This clone was seen just once. The genes are TRBV9 and TRBJ1-5; D gene uncertain. V was clipped by 2 bases and J by 6 bases, with 12 bases between them. The CDR3 totals 14 residues. Germline assignment: CDR1 SGDLS and CDR2 YYNGEE. Written as DNA, the CDR3 is TGTGCCAGCAGCGTGGAGGGTCGGGGTCAGCCCCAGCATTTT. This sequence encodes CASSVEGRGQPQHF. The variable domain in full, with the rest retrieved from reference TRBV9 and TRBJ1-5, is DSGVTQTPKHLITATGQRVTLRCSPRSGDLSVYWYQQSLDQGLQFLIQYYNGEERAKGNILERFSAQQFPDLHSELNLSSLELGDSALYFCASSVEGRGQPQHFGDGTRLSIL.